This T cell receptor beta chain was captured in a study of glioma-infiltrating T cells after dendritic cell vaccination. Study summary: Glioblastoma patients came from Phase I and II dendritic cell vaccination trials. Autologous tumor lysate-pulsed dendritic cell vaccination was given between about 2002 and 2013. Monocyte-derived dendritic cells, cultured 6 to 8 days with IL-4 and GM-CSF, were pulsed with autologous tumor lysate. At biweekly intervals, patients got three intradermal dendritic cell vaccine injections.

Clones were read by immunoSEQ multiplex PCR, and TCRdb kept only the in-frame ones, dropping some. The profile shows roughly 100,000 clones, around 91% of them singletons. The time point denotes: after dendritic cell vaccination, including at tumor progression/relapse. The germline V gene encodes CDR1 SEHNR and CDR2 FQNEAQ (reference sequence). Trimming removed 6 bases from V and 5 bases from J; junction bases left unmatched: 15. CDR3 length: 16 residues. The chain joins TRBV7-9 to TRBJ2-5; TRBD2 matches at 7 bases. This TCR derives from a human donor with glioblastoma. The starting material was blood, obtained after dendritic cell vaccination. The CDR3 loop is CASRDAFGGGGETQYF. CDR3 DNA sequence: TGTGCCAGCAGGGACGCCTTTGGCGGGGGAGGGGAGACCCAGTACTTC. The full variable domain, with the rest looked up from reference TRBV7-9 and TRBJ2-5, is DTGVSQNPRHKITKRGQNVTFRCDPISEHNRLYWYRQTLGQGPEFLTYFQNEAQLEKSRLLSDRFSAERPKGSFSTLEIQRTEQGDSAMYLCASRDAFGGGGETQYFGPGTRLLVL.